The 9 T cell receptor beta chains listed next were all sequenced from one sample in a study of shared clonotypes between healthy human individuals. Sequenced by immunoSEQ multiplex PCR; TCRdb stores in-frame clones only, minus some. The table records 2 million to 2.5 million clones, 90% to 97% of them present only once. Sequenced: naive CD4+ T cells sorted from blood. As to subset: CD45RA+ positively selected. The receptors were sampled from a man younger than 30 in good health.

This clone was found once. The chain is built from TRBV7-2 and TRBJ2-6; 9 positions match TRBD1. The CDR3 covers 19 residues. CDR1 SGHTA and CDR2 FQGNSA come from the germline V gene. Trimming took 4 bases from V and 2 from J; bases not matched to a gene: 12. The CDR3 DNA sequence: TGTGCCAGCAGCTCTAGGCCGGGACAGGGTACGGCTGGGGCCAACGTCCTGACTTTC. Translated, it gives CASSSRPGQGTAGANVLTF.

The chain joins TRBV27 to TRBJ2-7, with TRBD1 identical over 7 bases. Germline-derived CDR1 and CDR2 are MNHEY and SMNVEV (reference sequence). The CDR3 is made up of 15 amino acids. Trimming at V came to 4 bases and at J to 2 bases, leaving 8 bases not matched to a gene. This CDR3 reads CASSSYRDSPYEQYF. The CDR3 coding sequence is TGTGCCAGCAGTTCATACCGGGACAGTCCCTACGAGCAGTACTTC.

V usage is TRBV6-5 and J usage is TRBJ1-1, with 7 nucleotides matching TRBD1. This CDR3 region has 15 residues. V trimming: 6 bases; J trimming: 1 base; junction bases outside the gene matches: 8. Germline loops: CDR1 MNHEY, CDR2 SVGAGI. CDR3: CASRTRQGRNTEAFF. As DNA, the CDR3 is TGTGCCAGCAGGACCCGACAGGGTAGGAACACTGAAGCTTTCTTT.

The rearrangement uses TRBV27 and TRBJ2-3; 9 nucleotides agree with TRBD2. The V gene's germline CDR1 is MNHEY and CDR2 SMNVEV (reference sequence). The V segment lost 6 bases and the J segment 0 bases; nucleotides outside the gene matches: 7. The CDR3 consists of 16 residues. The DNA of the CDR3 is TGTGCCAGCAGGCCTCTCCTAGCGGGGAGCACAGATACGCAGTATTTT. Amino acids: CASRPLLAGSTDTQYF.

V usage is TRBV19 and J usage is TRBJ1-4; tentative D call: TRBD1 (5 bases). Germline lookup yields CDR1 LNHDA and CDR2 SQIVND (reference sequence). The CDR3 runs to 15 residues. The V gene lost 5 bases and the J gene lost 5 bases, with 15 bases spanning the gap. CDR3 bases: TGTGCCAGTAGTCTCCGACAGTCCCTAAATGAAAAACTGTTTTTT. This sequence encodes CASSLRQSLNEKLFF.

The gene calls are TRBV11-2 and TRBJ2-3; 10 nucleotides line up with TRBD2. The germline V gene has CDR1 SGHAT and CDR2 FQNNGV. The CDR3 totals 15 residues. V gave up 1 base and J gave up 4 bases; unmatched junction bases: 2. The CDR3 loop reads CASSLASGSADTQYF. The CDR3 nucleotides are TGTGCCAGCAGCTTAGCTAGCGGGAGTGCAGATACGCAGTATTTT.

This chain connects TRBV4-1 to TRBJ1-4; D unresolved. Germline CDR1 reads MGHRA; CDR2 reads YSYEKL. The CDR3 consists of 15 residues. Trimming pared 0 bases from V and 0 bases from J, leaving 5 bases between. This CDR3 reads CASSQEGTTNEKLFF. The DNA for the CDR3 is TGCGCCAGCAGCCAAGAGGGGACAACTAATGAAAAACTGTTTTTT.

With respect to this clone: Distinct nucleotide sequences in the sample also encode this CDR3. The V and J genes are TRBV18 and TRBJ2-7; 8 bases are shared with TRBD1. J was trimmed by 2 bases and V by 3 bases; bases with no gene match: 6. Per the germline V gene, CDR1 is KGHSH and CDR2 is LQKENI. This CDR3 has 15 residues. The CDR3 sequence is CASSPAGQGTYEQYF. CDR3 coding DNA: TGTGCCAGCTCACCCGCTGGACAGGGAACCTACGAGCAGTACTTC. Full variable domain (rest looked up from reference TRBV18 and TRBJ2-7): NAGVMQNPRHLVRRRGQEARLRCSPMKGHSHVYWYRQLPEEGLKFMVYLQKENIIDESGMPKERFSAEFPKEGPSILRIQQVVRGDSAAYFCASSPAGQGTYEQYFGPGTRLTVT.

The chain carries TRBV6-6 and TRBJ2-5, with TRBD1 as a possible D gene (5 bases). Trimming took off 5 bases at V and 2 bases at J, with 15 bases between the two ends. Germline CDR1 and CDR2: MNHNY and SVGAGI (reference sequence). The CDR3 is 15 amino acids. The CDR3 is CASSRDWQGQETQYF. The CDR3 DNA sequence: TGTGCCAGCAGTAGAGACTGGCAGGGTCAAGAGACCCAGTACTTC.